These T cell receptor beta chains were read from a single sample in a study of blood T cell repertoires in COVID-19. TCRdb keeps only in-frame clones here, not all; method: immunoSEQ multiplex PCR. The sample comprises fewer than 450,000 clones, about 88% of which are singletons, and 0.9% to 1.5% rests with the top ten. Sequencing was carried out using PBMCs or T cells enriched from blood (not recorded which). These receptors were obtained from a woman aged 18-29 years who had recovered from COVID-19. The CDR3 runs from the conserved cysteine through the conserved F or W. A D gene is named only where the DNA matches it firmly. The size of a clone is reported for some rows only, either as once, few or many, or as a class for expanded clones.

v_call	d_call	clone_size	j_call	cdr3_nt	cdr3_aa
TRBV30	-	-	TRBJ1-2	TGTGCCTGGAGTGTAACGCAGAAGGGGGTTTCTGGCTACACCTTC	CAWSVTQKGVSGYTF
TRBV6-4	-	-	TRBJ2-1	TGTGCCAGCAGCCAGTCTAGCTCCTACAATGAGCAGTTCTTC	CASSQSSSYNEQFF
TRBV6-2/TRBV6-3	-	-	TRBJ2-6	TGTGCCAGCAGCCGGACACGCTCTGGGGCCAACGTCCTGACTTTC	CASSRTRSGANVLTF
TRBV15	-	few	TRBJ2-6	TGTGCCACCAGCAGAGATCGGGGGGCCTTCTCTGGGGCCAACGTCCTGACTTTC	CATSRDRGAFSGANVLTF
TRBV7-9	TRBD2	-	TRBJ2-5	TGTGCCAGCAGCTTAAACGCGGGGGTACAAGAGACCCAGTACTTC	CASSLNAGVQETQYF
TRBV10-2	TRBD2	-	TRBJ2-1	TGCGCCAGCAGTGAAGCGGGGGGCTACAATGAGCAGTTCTTC	CASSEAGGYNEQFF
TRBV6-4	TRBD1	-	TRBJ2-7	TGTGCCAGCAGTGCTCACAGGGGTAACGAGCAGTACTTC	CASSAHRGNEQYF
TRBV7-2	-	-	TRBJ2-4	TGTGCCAGCAGCTTAGTACCCCTAGATTTAGCCAAAAACATTCAGTACTTC	CASSLVPLDLAKNIQYF
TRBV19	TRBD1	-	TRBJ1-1	TGTGCCAGTAGTATATACAGGGGAGTCAACACTGAAGCTTTCTTT	CASSIYRGVNTEAFF
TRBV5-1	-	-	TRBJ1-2	TGCGCCAGCAGCTTGGTTGGGCAAGATGGCTACACCTTC	CASSLVGQDGYTF
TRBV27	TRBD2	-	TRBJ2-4	TGTGCCAGCAGTTTAATTTCGGGTAGCGGGGGGGCTACCATTCAGTACTTC	CASSLISGSGGATIQYF
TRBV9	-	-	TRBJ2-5	TGTGCCAGCAATCAGGGGTCCCAAGAGACCCAGTACTTC	CASNQGSQETQYF
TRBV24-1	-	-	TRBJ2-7	TGTGCCACCAGTGATTCCTACGTGGACGAGCAGTACTTC	CATSDSYVDEQYF
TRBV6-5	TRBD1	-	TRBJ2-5	TGTGCCAGCAGCAGGACAGGGGCGGCCCAGTACTTC	CASSRTGAAQYF
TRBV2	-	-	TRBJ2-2	TGTGCCAGCAGTGAGTTTCTGGCCCTAGGATATGGCACCGGGGAGCTGTTTTTT	CASSEFLALGYGTGELFF
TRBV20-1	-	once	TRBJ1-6	TGCAGTGCTAGTCAGGGGTCCTATAATTCACCCCTCCACTTT	CSASQGSYNSPLHF
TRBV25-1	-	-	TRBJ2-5	TGTGCCAGCAGTGAAACGAAGACTACCCAAGAGACCCAGTACTTC	CASSETKTTQETQYF
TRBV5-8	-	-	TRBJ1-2	TGTGCCAGCAGCATCCCCAGAGGAAACTATGGCTACACCTTC	CASSIPRGNYGYTF
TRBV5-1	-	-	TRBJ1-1	TGCGCCAGCAGCTTGGATGTAGTGACAGGTAACACTGAAGCTTTCTTT	CASSLDVVTGNTEAFF
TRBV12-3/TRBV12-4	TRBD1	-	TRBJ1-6	TGTGCCACCCGGGACAGAGCCAATTCACCCCTCCACTTT	CATRDRANSPLHF
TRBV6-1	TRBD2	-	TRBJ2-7	TGTGCCAGCAGTGAAGCGCGGCTAGCGGGGGGGCTATACGAGCAGTACTTC	CASSEARLAGGLYEQYF
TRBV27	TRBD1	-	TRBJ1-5	TGTGCCAGCCCACCGGGACAGGGATTTTTTAGGCAGCCCCAGCATTTT	CASPPGQGFFRQPQHF
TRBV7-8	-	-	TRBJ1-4	TGTGCCAGCAGCCCCGGGTTCGAACTGTTTTTT	CASSPGFELFF
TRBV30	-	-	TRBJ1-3	TGTGCCTGGAGTCTCCGATGGGCCAGAGAGTCCCAGAACACCATATATTTT	CAWSLRWARESQNTIYF
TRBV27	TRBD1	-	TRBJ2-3	TGTGCCAGCAGTTTATATCCGGGACAGGCCCTCAGCACAGATACGCAGTATTTT	CASSLYPGQALSTDTQYF
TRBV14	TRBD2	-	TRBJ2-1	TGTGCCAGCAGCCAAATTGGACTAGCGGGGGACTGGTGGTTCTTC	CASSQIGLAGDWWFF
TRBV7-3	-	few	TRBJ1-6	TGTGCCAGCGGGGCAGGTGCTTCACCCCTCCACTTT	CASGAGASPLHF
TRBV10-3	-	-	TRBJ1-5	TGTGCCATCAGTGAGTTTAGGCAGGGGAATCAGCCCCAGCATTTT	CAISEFRQGNQPQHF
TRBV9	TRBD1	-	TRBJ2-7	TGTGCCAGCAGCTCCCAAGGGGGCAGAAACTACGAGCAGTACTTC	CASSSQGGRNYEQYF
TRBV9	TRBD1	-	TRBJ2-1	TGTGCCAGCAGCACGGGACAGGGGCCGCCCGGGCAGTTCTTC	CASSTGQGPPGQFF
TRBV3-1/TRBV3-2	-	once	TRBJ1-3	TGTGCCAGCAGCACGCAGGGTAGTGGAAACACCATATATTTT	CASSTQGSGNTIYF
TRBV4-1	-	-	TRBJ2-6	TGCGCCAGTAAGCCAATAGGCCGGGACACGAGCTCTGGGGCCAACGTCCTGACTTTC	CASKPIGRDTSSGANVLTF
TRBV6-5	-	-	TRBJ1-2	TGTGCCAGCAGCACAGCCAAAAACTATGGCTACACCTTC	CASSTAKNYGYTF
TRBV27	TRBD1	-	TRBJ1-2	TGTGCCAGCAGCCCGGGACAGGGGTATGGCTACACCTTC	CASSPGQGYGYTF
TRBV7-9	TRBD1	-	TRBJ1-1	TGTGCCAGCAGGCCCGGGACAGGGGTCTTGAAGGCTTTCTTT	CASRPGTGVLKAFF
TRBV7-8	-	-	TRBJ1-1	TGTGCCAGCAGCTTAGCGGGGCAAATGAACACTGAAGCTTTCTTT	CASSLAGQMNTEAFF
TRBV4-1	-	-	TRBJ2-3	TGCGCCAGCTCCAGGGATAGCACAGATACGCAGTATTTT	CASSRDSTDTQYF
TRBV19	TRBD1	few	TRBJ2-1	TGTGCCAGTAGTATTTATTGGGACAGGGGGGTTAATGAGCAGTTCTTC	CASSIYWDRGVNEQFF
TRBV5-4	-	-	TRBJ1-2	TGTGCCAGCAGCTCCGACAGGATCTATGGCTACACCTTC	CASSSDRIYGYTF
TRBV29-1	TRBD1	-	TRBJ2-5	TGCAGCGTTGTCGGTGCAGGGGGAGAGACCCAGTACTTC	CSVVGAGGETQYF
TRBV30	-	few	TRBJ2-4	TGTGCCTGGAGCGACAGAAACATTCAGTACTTC	CAWSDRNIQYF
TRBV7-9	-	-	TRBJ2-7	TGTGCCAGCAGCTTAGGACTAGAAACAAACGAGCAGTACTTC	CASSLGLETNEQYF
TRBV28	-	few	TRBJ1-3	TGTGCCAGCAGTAACAGCGGAAACACCATATATTTT	CASSNSGNTIYF
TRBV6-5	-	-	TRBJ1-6	TGTGCCAGCAGTTATACGGTCTTTGCACCCCTCCACTTT	CASSYTVFAPLHF
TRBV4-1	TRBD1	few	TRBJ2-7	TGCGCCAGCAGCCCCAAACACAGGGGAGATGAGCAGTACTTC	CASSPKHRGDEQYF
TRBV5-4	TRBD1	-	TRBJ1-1	TGTGCCAGCAGCCCCCTGGACAGGGGGAACACTGAAGCTTTCTTT	CASSPLDRGNTEAFF
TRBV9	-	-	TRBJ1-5	TGTGCCAGCAGTCCTTTTCAGGGTTCCAATCAGCCCCAGCATTTT	CASSPFQGSNQPQHF
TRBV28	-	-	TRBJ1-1	TGTGCCAGCAGTTTTGCGGGTTTCGGGAACACTGAAGCTTTCTTT	CASSFAGFGNTEAFF
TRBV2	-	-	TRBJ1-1	TGTGCCAGCAGTGTATCCCGGAACACTGAAGCTTTCTTT	CASSVSRNTEAFF
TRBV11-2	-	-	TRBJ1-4	TGTGCCAGCAGCTTAGATCTTCGGGAAAAACTGTTTTTT	CASSLDLREKLFF
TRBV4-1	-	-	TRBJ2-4	TGCGCCAGCAGCCCCGGGGTCGGAGCGGGTGCCAAAAACATTCAGTACTTC	CASSPGVGAGAKNIQYF
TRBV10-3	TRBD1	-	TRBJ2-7	TGTGCCATCAGTGAGGTAGACAGGGCGCCCTCCTACGAGCAGTACTTC	CAISEVDRAPSYEQYF
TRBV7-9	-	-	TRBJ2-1	TGTGCCAGCAGCTTTTTCCTCCCTGAGCAGTTCTTC	CASSFFLPEQFF
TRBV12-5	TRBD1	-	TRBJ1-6	TGTGCTAGTGGCACAGGGGTCGGTTCACCCCTCCACTTT	CASGTGVGSPLHF
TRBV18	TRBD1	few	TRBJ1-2	TGTGCCAGCTCACCGCAGACAGGGCCTAACTACGCCGACTATGGCTACACCTTC	CASSPQTGPNYADYGYTF
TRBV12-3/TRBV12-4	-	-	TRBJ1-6	TGTGCCAGCAGTCCCGGACAAACTTCACCCCTCCACTTT	CASSPGQTSPLHF
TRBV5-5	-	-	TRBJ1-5	TGTGCCAGCAGCTTGGGTCGGGGAAGTCAGCCCCAGCATTTT	CASSLGRGSQPQHF